The 14 T cell receptor beta chains below were found in one sample sequenced in a study of cytomegalovirus exposure and HLA in healthy donors (dated by TCRdb to 2016 to 2017). Libraries were prepared through the immunoSEQ multiplex PCR assay. For the multiplex PCR, a mixture combining 60 forward primers for TCR Vbeta segments and 13 reverse primers for TCR Jbeta segments was used. The table was pulled from immuneACCESS by TCRdb, which kept in-frame rearrangements only. Such tables lose some clones; where checked, under half of the loss comes from unresolved V genes, and the rest has no known cause. The sample has 150,000 to 200,000 clones on record, about 74% of them singletons. Together, the top ten hold approximately 3% of the sample. Sequenced material: PBMCs. All receptors derive from a male donor in good health and CMV-seronegative.

The chain combines TRBV4-1 with TRBJ2-7; 7 nucleotides match TRBD1. J lost 3 bases, V lost 1 base, and 6 bases had no gene match. Germline CDR1 is MGHRA and CDR2 is YSYEKL. This CDR3 has 15 amino acids. The CDR3 reads CASSQGTGKVYEQYF. CDR3 DNA: TGCGCCAGCAGCCAAGGGACAGGCAAAGTCTACGAGCAGTACTTC.

This chain links TRBV28 with TRBJ2-1; maybe TRBD1 (5 bases). V lost 3 bases to trimming and J lost 6 bases, with 12 bases between them. The CDR3 sequence is 14 residues long. The germline CDR1 and CDR2 sequences are MDHEN and SYDVKM. For the CDR3, the DNA is TGTGCCAGCAGTTTGAAGGCGGACATCAATGAGCAGTTCTTC. As protein: CASSLKADINEQFF.

This chain links TRBV5-1 with TRBJ2-5; tentative D call: TRBD2 (5 bases). Germline V gene data show CDR1 as SGHRS and CDR2 as YFSETQ. V dropped 0 bases and J dropped 4 bases, with 13 bases sitting between them. There are 15 residues in the CDR3. This CDR3 is CASSLEATSGETQYF. The CDR3 DNA reads TGCGCCAGCAGCTTGGAGGCCACCAGCGGAGAGACCCAGTACTTC.

J is TRBJ2-5 and V is TRBV7-2; D is possibly TRBD1 (5 bases). From germline, CDR1 is SGHTA and CDR2 FQGNSA. V lost 4 bases to trimming and J lost 4 bases, with 16 bases between them. CDR3 length equals 15 residues. The CDR3 DNA reads as TGTGCCAGCAGCTCCGTGGGTATGGGGCGAGAGACCCAGTACTTC. Its protein is CASSSVGMGRETQYF. The full variable domain, with the rest looked up from reference TRBV7-2 and TRBJ2-5, is GAGVSQSPSNKVTEKGKDVELRCDPISGHTALYWYRQSLGQGLEFLIYFQGNSAPDKSGLPSDRFSAERTGGSVSTLTIQRTQQEDSAVYLCASSSVGMGRETQYFGPGTRLLVL.

The CDR3, as DNA: TGTGCCAGCTCAAAGGGCAGGGGGCGCGGCGAAGGGACTGAAGCTTTCTTT. It encodes CASSKGRGRGEGTEAFF. V is TRBV18 and J is TRBJ1-1; 8 bases line up with TRBD1. Trimming at V came to 5 bases and at J to 5 bases, leaving 16 bases not matched to a gene. The CDR3 spans 17 residues. Germline CDR1 and CDR2: KGHSH and LQKENI.

The chain links TRBV21-1 to TRBJ2-4; TRBD2, the table's D call, was not compared with the DNA. TRBV21-1 is reported as a pseudogene. This CDR3 comprises 20 residues. CDR3 protein: CASSKPDWPGSNLAKNIQYF. CDR3 nucleotide sequence: TGTGCCAGCAGCAAACCCGACTGGCCCGGGTCCAACCTAGCCAAAAACATTCAGTACTTC.

The V gene is TRBV5-1, the J gene TRBJ2-6; D ambiguous. The germline V gene encodes CDR1 SGHRS and CDR2 YFSETQ. This CDR3 contains 13 residues. The V and J ends lost 2 bases and 2 bases respectively, with 2 bases between them. The CDR3 spells CASSFTGANVLTF. The CDR3 coding sequence is TGCGCCAGCAGCTTCACTGGGGCCAACGTCCTGACTTTC.

The CDR3 loop is CASSLAVGTSTDTQYF. CDR3 nucleotides: TGTGCCAGCAGCTTAGCGGTGGGGACTAGTACAGATACGCAGTATTTT. The gene calls are TRBV7-9 and TRBJ2-3, with 8 bases that match TRBD2. Trimming took 0 bases from V and 3 from J; bases not matched to a gene: 5. The CDR3 loop spans 16 amino acids. Germline V gene data show CDR1 as SEHNR and CDR2 as FQNEAQ (reference sequence).

V usage is TRBV18 and J usage is TRBJ1-3, with D uncertain. CDR3 length: 14 amino acids. The germline CDR1 and CDR2 sequences are KGHSH and LQKENI. V dropped 3 bases and J dropped 2 bases, with 8 bases sitting between them. CDR3 sequence: CASSPEFTGNTIYF. The CDR3 bases are TGTGCCAGCTCACCGGAGTTCACTGGAAACACCATATATTTT.

The chain has TRBV5-6 and TRBJ2-1; a possible D gene is TRBD2 (7 bases). Germline CDR1 SGHDT, CDR2 YYEEEE. This CDR3 comprises 13 residues. V was pared by 7 bases and J by 8 bases, with 16 bases between. CDR3 in DNA: TGTGCCAGCGGTGCAGGGGAGGGTGATGAGCAGTTCTTC. Protein: CASGAGEGDEQFF.

The gene calls are TRBV5-5 and TRBJ2-6, with D perhaps TRBD1 (5 bases). CDR1 is SGHKS, CDR2 YYEKEE, per germline (reference sequence). V lost 2 bases and J 0 bases, leaving 12 bases between the germline ends. This CDR3 is built from 17 residues. This CDR3 is CASSLDRRPSGANVLTF. The CDR3 DNA follows: TGTGCCAGCAGCTTAGACAGACGCCCCTCTGGGGCCAACGTCCTGACTTTC.

The sample holds a few counts of this clone. The genes are TRBV28 and TRBJ1-2, with 7 bases aligning to TRBD1. V was pared by 5 bases and J by 3 bases, with 9 bases of the junction left unmatched. The CDR3 has 15 amino acids. Germline V lookup: CDR1 MDHEN, CDR2 SYDVKM. The CDR3: CASSASGQLDYGYTF. CDR3 DNA: TGTGCCAGCAGTGCCTCGGGACAGCTCGACTATGGCTACACCTTC.

A few counts support this clone. This chain links TRBV28 with TRBJ2-1, with unresolved D. The CDR3 totals 14 residues. Germline CDR1 reads MDHEN; CDR2 reads SYDVKM. V shed 1 base and J shed 2 bases, with 6 bases lying between them. CDR3 bases: TGTGCCAGCAGTTTATTTGCAGCCTACAATGAGCAGTTCTTC. Residues: CASSLFAAYNEQFF.

The genes are TRBV7-2 and TRBJ2-5; no clear D. V was trimmed by 8 bases and J by 6 bases, leaving 13 bases between them. The germline CDR1 and CDR2 sequences are SGHTA and FQGNSA. The CDR3 is 12 amino acids. The CDR3 region has the DNA TGTGCCAGCGGGCCGATTCTAAAGACCCAGTACTTC. This encodes CASGPILKTQYF.